The 28 T cell receptor beta chains in this list originate from one sample, sequenced in a study of OX40 agonist ivuxolimab in advanced cancers. The table came from immunoSEQ multiplex PCR; TCRdb's copy has only in-frame clones and leaves some out. Among about 120,000 clones listed, 80% to 90% were seen once. The sample in question was CD4+ or CD8+ T cells sorted from blood, obtained in a trial of the OX40 agonist ivuxolimab. Receptors were obtained from an adult with an advanced solid tumor such as melanoma, head and neck, liver or kidney cancer.

The rearrangement joins TRBV7-9 to TRBJ2-3, with D maybe TRBD2 (5 bases). Trimming removed 1 base at V and 1 base at J, with 18 bases between. CDR1 is SEHNR, CDR2 FQNEAQ, per germline (reference sequence). The CDR3 consists of 18 residues. The CDR3 nucleotides are TGTGCCAGCAGCTTAGAAGTGGCAGTCGGACTTCGCACAGATACGCAGTATTTT. Its protein product is CASSLEVAVGLRTDTQYF.

CDR3 bases: TGTGCCAGCAGTTTATTCGGGTTAAACCAGCCCCAGCATTTT. Its translation: CASSLFGLNQPQHF. The chain links TRBV27 to TRBJ1-5; D gene uncertain. The CDR3 is made up of 14 amino acids. The germline V and J ends were trimmed by 1 base and 7 bases, with 11 bases remaining between them. Germline V gene lookup returns CDR1 MNHEY and CDR2 SMNVEV (reference sequence).

The gene calls are TRBV9 and TRBJ1-6; 7 nucleotides agree with TRBD1. CDR3 length: 15 amino acids. The ends lost 3 bases at V and 7 bases at J; junction bases unmatched: 7. CDR1 is SGDLS, CDR2 YYNGEE, per germline. The CDR3, as DNA: TGTGCCAGCAGCGGGGCAGGGGGGATAAATTCACCCCTCCACTTT. Amino acid sequence: CASSGAGGINSPLHF.

The chain uses TRBV30 and TRBJ1-5; D uncertain. The CDR3 is 15 amino acids. With 0 bases removed from V and 3 bases from J, the gap between germline ends came to 12 bases. Per germline, CDR1 GTSNPN and CDR2 SVGIG (reference sequence). CDR3 coding DNA: TGTGCCTGGAGTGTCTCGGTTCCCTCCAATCAGCCCCAGCATTTT. Amino acids: CAWSVSVPSNQPQHF.

In its sample, this clone was seen once. The chain employs TRBV25-1 and TRBJ2-6; D is undetermined. Per the germline V gene, CDR1 is MGHDK and CDR2 is SYGVNS. CDR3 length: 15 amino acids. Trimming stripped 7 bases from V and 1 base from J, with 11 bases between. The CDR3 sequence: CASTSQVSGANVLTF. The CDR3 DNA sequence: TGTGCCAGCACGTCTCAGGTATCTGGGGCCAACGTCCTGACTTTC. Drawing the rest from reference TRBV25-1 and TRBJ2-6, the complete variable domain is EADIYQTPRYLVIGTGKKITLECSQTMGHDKMYWYQQDPGMELHLIHYSYGVNSTEKGDLSSESTVSRIRTEHFPLTLESARPSHTSQYLCASTSQVSGANVLTFGAGSRLTVL.

The chain employs TRBV20-1 and TRBJ1-2; D perhaps matches TRBD1 (6 bases). V was trimmed by 0 bases and J by 11 bases, leaving 10 bases between them. The CDR3 is 11 amino acids. In germline, CDR1 is DFQATT, CDR2 SNEGSKA (reference sequence). CDR3 region: CSARDRQVYTF. The CDR3 DNA reads as TGCAGTGCTAGAGATCGACAGGTTTACACCTTC.

This clone came up once. The chain uses TRBV5-4 and TRBJ2-2, with no clear D. V lost 4 bases, J lost 0 bases, and 16 bases lay in between. The CDR3 sequence is 17 residues long. CDR1 is SGHNT, CDR2 YYREEE, per germline (reference sequence). CDR3 bases: TGTGCCAGCAGCCAGTTGCCTTTATATTCGAACACCGGGGAGCTGTTTTTT. Amino acids: CASSQLPLYSNTGELFF.

The chain uses TRBV15 and TRBJ2-7; D not certain. From germline, CDR1 is LNHNV and CDR2 YYDKDF (reference sequence). V lost 0 bases to trimming and J lost 2 bases, with 5 bases between them. The CDR3 covers 13 residues. Here the CDR3 reads CATSRDAAYEQYF. The CDR3 DNA follows: TGTGCCACCAGCAGAGATGCGGCCTACGAGCAGTACTTC.

The V and J genes are TRBV4-1 and TRBJ1-5, with unresolved D. Trimming shortened V by 2 bases and J by 9 bases, and 14 bases separated the two germline ends. Germline CDR1 reads MGHRA; CDR2 reads YSYEKL. There are 14 residues in the CDR3. CDR3 DNA sequence: TGCGCCAGCAGCCAACTTTCAGCCACGCGGCCCCAGCATTTT. Translating it yields CASSQLSATRPQHF.

The chain uses TRBV28 and TRBJ2-7; TRBD1 agrees at 7 bases. V was clipped by 4 bases and J by 5 bases; unmatched bases: 8. CDR1 is MDHEN and CDR2 is SYDVKM in the germline V gene. This CDR3 spans 14 amino acids. CDR3 nucleotide sequence: TGTGCCAGCAGTTCCCCGCAGGGGGTCAACGAGCAGTACTTC. Protein product: CASSSPQGVNEQYF. Looking up the rest from reference TRBV28 and TRBJ2-7 gives the full variable domain: DVKVTQSSRYLVKRTGEKVFLECVQDMDHENMFWYRQDPGLGLRLIYFSYDVKMKEKGDIPEGYSVSREKKERFSLILESASTNQTSMYLCASSSPQGVNEQYFGPGTRLTVT.

The chain carries TRBV11-2 and TRBJ1-1; D is unclear. CDR3 length: 12 residues. Germline CDR1 reads SGHAT; CDR2 reads FQNNGV. Trimming left V 5 bases short and J 6 bases short, with 10 bases between. The CDR3, as DNA: TGTGCCAGCAGCCCCGTCATGCCTGAAGCTTTCTTT. Residues: CASSPVMPEAFF.

This clone turned up a few times. The V call is TRBV29-1, the J call TRBJ1-1; no firm D call. The germline V gene encodes CDR1 SQVTM and CDR2 ANQGSEA. Trimming stripped 1 base from V and 1 base from J, with 4 bases between. This CDR3 has 12 amino acids. CDR3 loop: CSVEGQNTEAFF. The CDR3 bases are TGCAGCGTTGAAGGTCAGAACACTGAAGCTTTCTTT. Combining the CDR3 with reference TRBV29-1 and TRBJ1-1 gives the whole variable domain SAVISQKPSRDICQRGTSLTIQCQVDSQVTMMFWYRQQPGQSLTLIATANQGSEATYESGFVIDKFPISRPNLTFSTLTVSNMSPEDSSIYLCSVEGQNTEAFFGQGTRLTVV.

This clone has a handful of counts. The rearrangement joins TRBV19 to TRBJ1-6; a weak D match, TRBD1 (6 bases). CDR1 and CDR2 (germline): LNHDA, SQIVND (reference sequence). This CDR3 has 16 residues. V shed 5 bases and J shed 6 bases, with 17 bases lying between them. CDR3 DNA: TGTGCCAGTAGTTTTCGTCACAGGGTGGGTAATTCACCCCTCCACTTT. Translation: CASSFRHRVGNSPLHF.

This rearrangement joins TRBV5-5 to TRBJ2-4; D unresolved. The V and J ends lost 0 bases and 6 bases respectively, with 13 bases between them. The germline CDR1 and CDR2 sequences are SGHKS and YYEKEE (reference sequence). The CDR3 loop spans 15 amino acids. CDR3 DNA sequence: TGTGCCAGCAGCTTGGGAGTCGGCCTTAGAAACATTCAGTACTTC. Translating gives CASSLGVGLRNIQYF.

This chain connects TRBV27 to TRBJ1-5; D uncertain. This CDR3 comprises 13 residues. Per germline, CDR1 MNHEY and CDR2 SMNVEV (reference sequence). Trimming shortened V by 0 bases and J by 7 bases, and 7 bases separated the two germline ends. CDR3 amino acids: CASSLSTRQPQHF. CDR3 nucleotide sequence: TGTGCCAGCAGTTTATCCACAAGGCAGCCCCAGCATTTT.

Only one count was recorded for this clone. The V gene is TRBV6-4, the J gene TRBJ1-1; tentative D call: TRBD1 (6 bases). Germline CDR1 MRHNA, CDR2 SNTAGT. Trimming took off 10 bases at V and 2 bases at J, with 14 bases between the two ends. The CDR3 runs to 13 residues. Here the CDR3 reads CANWDTLNTEAFF. CDR3 nucleotide sequence: TGTGCCAATTGGGACACCCTTAACACTGAAGCTTTCTTT.

V is TRBV7-9 and J is TRBJ2-1, with D possibly being TRBD2 (6 bases). The V gene lost 5 bases and the J gene lost 5 bases, with 16 bases spanning the gap. Germline V gene lookup returns CDR1 SEHNR and CDR2 FQNEAQ (reference sequence). The CDR3 loop spans 15 amino acids. The CDR3 reads CASSPNSGLHNEQFF. Here the CDR3 DNA reads TGTGCCAGCAGCCCAAACTCGGGACTTCACAATGAGCAGTTCTTC.

The chain is built from TRBV7-9 and TRBJ1-1, with D uncertain. CDR3 length: 14 residues. Germline-derived CDR1 and CDR2 are SEHNR and FQNEAQ (reference sequence). Between the trimmed V and J ends, which lost 5 bases and 1 base, there was a span of 11 bases. CDR3 DNA: TGTGCCAGCAGCGCCCAAGTAGGGAACACTGAAGCTTTCTTT. Protein sequence: CASSAQVGNTEAFF.

V gene TRBV5-1 combines with J gene TRBJ1-2; D possibly corresponds to TRBD1 (5 bases). Germline assignment: CDR1 SGHRS and CDR2 YFSETQ. V was shortened by 4 bases and J by 4 bases, with 17 bases between the two germline ends. CDR3 length: 15 amino acids. The CDR3 sequence: CASSPGGTEGYGYTF. CDR3 coding DNA: TGCGCCAGCAGCCCCGGGGGGACCGAAGGCTATGGCTACACCTTC. Full variable domain (outside the CDR3, taken from reference TRBV5-1 and TRBJ1-2): KAGVTQTPRYLIKTRGQQVTLSCSPISGHRSVSWYQQTPGQGLQFLFEYFSETQRNKGNFPGRFSGRQFSNSRSEMNVSTLELGDSALYLCASSPGGTEGYGYTFGSGTRLTVV.

This chain uses TRBV11-1 with TRBJ2-2, with D possibly matching TRBD1 (5 bases). Germline values: CDR1 SGHAT, CDR2 FQDESV (reference sequence). V was shortened by 7 bases and J by 6 bases, with 18 bases between the two germline ends. The CDR3 runs to 15 residues. The DNA for the CDR3 is TGTGCCAGCACCCCTTACCAGGGCGTAGCCGGGGAGCTGTTTTTT. As protein: CASTPYQGVAGELFF. Based on the CDR3 plus reference TRBV11-1 and TRBJ2-2, the full variable domain is EAEVAQSPRYKITEKSQAVAFWCDPISGHATLYWYRQILGQGPELLVQFQDESVVDDSQLPKDRFSAERLKGVDSTLKIQPAELGDSAMYLCASTPYQGVAGELFFGEGSRLTVL.

As concerns this clone: This sample also contains other DNA sequences that code for the same CDR3. The rearrangement uses TRBV4-3 and TRBJ1-1; no clear D gene. Trimming removed 4 bases at V and 5 bases at J, with 11 bases between. The length of the CDR3 is 13 residues. In germline, CDR1 is LGHNA, CDR2 YSLEER. The CDR3 loop is CASSLEGSTEAFF. DNA of the CDR3: TGCGCCAGCAGCCTCGAGGGTTCTACTGAAGCTTTCTTT.

V gene TRBV27 combines with J gene TRBJ2-5; 12 bases map to TRBD2. With V trimmed by 6 bases and J by 3 bases, 5 bases remained unmatched. The germline V gene has CDR1 MNHEY and CDR2 SMNVEV (reference sequence). The CDR3 consists of 15 residues. CDR3 coding DNA: TGTGCCAGCAGATATCCTAGCGGGGGGGAAGAGACCCAGTACTTC. Protein sequence: CASRYPSGGEETQYF.

The gene calls are TRBV19 and TRBJ1-1, with D unresolved. This CDR3 comprises 15 residues. The V end was cut by 5 bases, the J end by 4 bases, with 17 bases between. Germline-derived CDR1 and CDR2 are LNHDA and SQIVND (reference sequence). The chain's CDR3 is CASSFSFTAGTEAFF. CDR3 DNA sequence: TGTGCCAGTAGTTTCTCCTTCACCGCGGGCACTGAAGCTTTCTTT.

This chain connects TRBV28 to TRBJ2-3; the D gene is possibly TRBD2 (6 bases). The CDR3 totals 14 residues. Germline lookup yields CDR1 MDHEN and CDR2 SYDVKM. V was clipped by 7 bases and J by 0 bases, with 11 bases between them. The CDR3 region has the DNA TGTGCCAGCAAACGGGGGTGGAGCACAGATACGCAGTATTTT. It specifies CASKRGWSTDTQYF.

This rearrangement joins TRBV7-9 to TRBJ2-2; D unclear. This CDR3 region has 14 residues. V gave up 1 base and J gave up 4 bases, with 7 bases separating them. CDR1 SEHNR and CDR2 FQNEAQ come from the germline V gene (reference sequence). The DNA for the CDR3 is TGTGCCAGCAGCTTAGTATTGGGCACCGGGGAGCTGTTTTTT. Protein product: CASSLVLGTGELFF.

The chain employs TRBV5-8 and TRBJ2-3; 10 positions match TRBD1. V shed 4 bases and J 3 bases; nucleotides not matched to a gene: 5. CDR3 length equals 15 residues. The germline CDR1 and CDR2 sequences are SGHTS and YDEGEE. The CDR3 sequence: CASSPRTGGTDTQYF. The DNA of the CDR3 is TGTGCCAGCAGCCCTCGGACAGGGGGGACAGATACGCAGTATTTT.

This clone occurred once. This CDR3 reads CASSFNSNTEAFF. DNA of the CDR3: TGTGCCAGCAGCTTTAACTCGAACACTGAAGCTTTCTTT. This rearrangement joins TRBV11-3 to TRBJ1-1; D not resolved. V lost 3 bases to trimming and J lost 1 base, with 6 bases between them. CDR1 and CDR2 (germline): SGHNT, YENEEA. The CDR3 has 13 residues.

This clone was seen once. V is TRBV18 and J is TRBJ2-1, with 10 bases aligning to TRBD1. With V trimmed by 4 bases and J by 9 bases, 9 bases remained unmatched. There are 15 residues in the CDR3. CDR1 and CDR2 (germline): KGHSH, LQKENI. The CDR3 coding sequence is TGTGCCAGCTCACAATCGGGACAGGGGACGGTTGAGCAGTTCTTC. Translating it yields CASSQSGQGTVEQFF. Supplemented by reference TRBV18 and TRBJ2-1, the full variable domain reads NAGVMQNPRHLVRRRGQEARLRCSPMKGHSHVYWYRQLPEEGLKFMVYLQKENIIDESGMPKERFSAEFPKEGPSILRIQQVVRGDSAAYFCASSQSGQGTVEQFFGPGTRLTVL.